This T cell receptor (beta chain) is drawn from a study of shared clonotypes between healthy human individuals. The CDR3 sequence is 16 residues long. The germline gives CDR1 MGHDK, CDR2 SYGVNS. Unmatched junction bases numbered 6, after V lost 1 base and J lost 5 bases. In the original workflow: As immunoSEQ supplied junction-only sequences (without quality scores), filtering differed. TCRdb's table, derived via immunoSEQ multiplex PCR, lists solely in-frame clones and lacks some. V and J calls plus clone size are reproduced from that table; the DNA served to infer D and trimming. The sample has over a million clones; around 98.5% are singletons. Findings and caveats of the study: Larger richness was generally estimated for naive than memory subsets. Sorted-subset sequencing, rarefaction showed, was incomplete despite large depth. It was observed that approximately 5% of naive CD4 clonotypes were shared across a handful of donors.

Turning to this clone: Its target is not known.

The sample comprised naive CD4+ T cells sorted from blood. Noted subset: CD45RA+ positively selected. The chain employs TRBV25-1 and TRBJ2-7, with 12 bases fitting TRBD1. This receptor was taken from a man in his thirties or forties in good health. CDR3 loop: CASSELGGQGANEQYF. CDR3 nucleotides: TGTGCCAGCAGTGAATTAGGGGGACAGGGGGCAAACGAGCAGTACTTC.